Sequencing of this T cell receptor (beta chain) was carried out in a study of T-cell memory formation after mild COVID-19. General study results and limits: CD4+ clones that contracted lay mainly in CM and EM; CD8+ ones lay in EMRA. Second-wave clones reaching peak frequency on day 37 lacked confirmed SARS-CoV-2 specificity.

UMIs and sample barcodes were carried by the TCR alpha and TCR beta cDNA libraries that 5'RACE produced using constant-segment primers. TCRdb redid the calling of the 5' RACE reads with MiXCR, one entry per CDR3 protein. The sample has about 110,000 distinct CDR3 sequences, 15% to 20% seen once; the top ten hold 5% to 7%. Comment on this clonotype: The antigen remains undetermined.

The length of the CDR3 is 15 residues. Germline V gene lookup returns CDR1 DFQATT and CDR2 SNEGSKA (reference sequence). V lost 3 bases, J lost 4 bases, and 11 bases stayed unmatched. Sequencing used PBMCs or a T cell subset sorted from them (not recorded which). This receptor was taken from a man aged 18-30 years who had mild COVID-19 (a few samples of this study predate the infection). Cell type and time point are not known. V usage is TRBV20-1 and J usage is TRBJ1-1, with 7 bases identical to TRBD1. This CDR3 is CSASGREGDSTEAFF. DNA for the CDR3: TGCAGTGCTAGCGGGAGGGAGGGGGACAGCACTGAAGCTTTCTTT.